The present entry profiles one TCR beta chain with its context. The specificity of this receptor is unknown. Base qualities were left out, and no much larger clone turns up one base away. The entry originates in a study of T cell responses to AZD1222 COVID-19 vaccine (dated by TCRdb to the early 2020s). Some background on the complete study: TCR sequencing covered 230 to 250 trial participants: 200 to 210 given two doses of AZD1222 and about 26 given two doses of MenACWY control vaccine. Enrollment into the trials was organized by age into subgroups of 18-55, 56-69 and 70-plus years, and those subgroups contained roughly 140, 27 and 60 TCR-sequenced participants, respectively.

The CDR3 regions of human TCRbeta chains were subjected to immunosequencing. The study's own analysis went as follows. Repertoire TCRs were checked for matches against a reference library of SARS-CoV-2-specific TCRs that had been generated using the MIRA antigen-specificity platform. Breadth was defined as the fraction of unique TCRs that were SARS-CoV-2-associated. Depth was defined as the fraction of total T cells that were SARS-CoV-2-associated. Each spike-specific TCR was assigned to its reactive spike region and to a CD4 or CD8 class using the MIRA data. Log10-transformed breadth and depth values were compared by one-way ANOVA with Sidak's multiple comparisons tests. Held by TCRdb, this immuneACCESS table contains in-frame sequences only and omits some clones. Under half of the omission traces to an unresolved V gene where checked; the cause of the rest is unknown. For V, J and clone size, that table is used; D and trimming come from the DNA. The sample table lists tens of thousands of clones, 80% to 90% of them with a count of one. Together, the top ten hold 25% to 35% of the sample.

What the time point label conveys for this sample: about 28 days (+/-7) after the second vaccine dose. AZD1222 recipients given second doses at about 4 weeks or at about 12 weeks were pooled, since spike-specific TCR depth and breadth were not found to differ between the two schedules. Vaccinee samples came from UK trials COV001 and COV002, including a single-blind randomized controlled phase 2/3 trial of AZD1222 (ChAdOx1 nCoV-19) in healthy adults. For TCRbeta chain sequencing, PBMC samples from trial participants were taken at day 0 and at day 28 after the second dose. The full study reports these points: Participants were mostly white British, with more females than males. The authors suggested clonal diversity may have been underestimated. No day 14 peak-response samples were available, so repertoires were characterized only after the peak T cell response. The vaccine-associated CD4 TCRs covered the entire spike protein, and the dominant responses fell in regions 160-218 and 743-854. Reportedly, almost half of the unique spike-specific TCRs recognized epitopes lying outside the regions that are mutated in the B.1.351 and B.1.1.7 variants. In the small 56-69-year group, the increase in depth fell short of significance, most likely because of low power. Conclusions about previously exposed vaccinees are limited because only 5 or 6 AZD1222 recipients were SARS-CoV-2 seropositive at baseline. After two AZD1222 doses, both the breadth and the depth of spike-specific TCRs were significantly higher than at day 0 and than in MenACWY recipients.

The receptor was isolated from an adult who received the AZD1222 COVID-19 vaccine. This specimen consisted of peripheral blood, obtained 28 days after the second AZD1222 dose.

The CDR3 region: CASSLTSGSPLASYNEQFF. The DNA is TGTGCCAGCAGCTTAACTAGCGGGAGCCCCCTGGCCTCTTACAATGAGCAGTTCTTC. This sequence uses TRBV11-2 and TRBJ2-1, and TRBD2 matches 11 of the central bases. V lost 2 bases and J lost 4 bases, and the count of bases not matched to a germline gene is 13. The germline V gene provides CDR1 SGHAT and CDR2 FQNNGV. Counted from cysteine to phenylalanine, this CDR3 has 19 amino acids. The sequence is cut down to CDR3 DNA, 57 bases in frame from base 1.